One sample yielded the 24 T cell receptor beta chains listed below, sequenced in a study of cytomegalovirus exposure and HLA in healthy donors. PCR involved 60 Vbeta and 13 Jbeta primers. Clones were sequenced by immunoSEQ multiplex PCR, and TCRdb holds only the in-frame ones, with some missing. The table counts 96,000 or so clones; just over 5.5% lies in the top ten. Sequenced: PBMCs. These receptors were taken from a girl aged 5-17 years in good health and CMV-seropositive.

The chain links TRBV2 to TRBJ2-7, with 8 bases identical to TRBD1. Germline CDR1 is SNHLY and CDR2 is FYNNEI. The CDR3 runs 13 residues. J was trimmed by 4 bases and V by 6 bases; bases with no gene match: 5. As DNA, the CDR3 is TGTGCCAGCAGGACAGGGGTAGGGTACGAGCAGTACTTC. Its translation is CASRTGVGYEQYF.

CDR3: CASSQDLEGMTF. CDR3 sequence (DNA): TGCGCCAGCAGCCAAGATCTGGAGGGGATGACCTTC. V is TRBV4-1 and J is TRBJ1-2, with D tentatively TRBD1 (5 bases). Germline CDR1 reads MGHRA; CDR2 reads YSYEKL. CDR3 size: 12 residues. V gave up 0 bases and J gave up 14 bases, with 13 bases separating them.

The V gene is TRBV19, the J gene TRBJ1-5; TRBD1 is a possible D gene (6 bases). The CDR3 is 15 residues long. Germline lookup yields CDR1 LNHDA and CDR2 SQIVND (reference sequence). Between the trimmed V and J ends, which lost 2 bases and 4 bases, there was a span of 12 bases. CDR3 coding DNA: TGTGCCAGTAGTATATCGACAGGACAGAATCAGCCCCAGCATTTT. Residues: CASSISTGQNQPQHF.

The rearrangement joins TRBV6-5 to TRBJ2-7; TRBD1 agrees at 7 bases. V dropped 0 bases and J dropped 5; count of bases not matched to a gene: 10. CDR3 size: 16 residues. In germline, CDR1 is MNHEY, CDR2 SVGAGI. CDR3 in DNA: TGTGCCAGCAGTTACTCGCCCCGACAGGGCAGGGACGAGCAGTACTTC. Encoded protein: CASSYSPRQGRDEQYF.

V gene TRBV28 combines with J gene TRBJ1-1; weak D call: TRBD1 (6 bases). V was cut by 4 bases and J by 4 bases, with 19 bases left in between. Germline CDR1 is MDHEN and CDR2 is SYDVKM. The CDR3 has 16 residues. CDR3 bases: TGTGCCAGCAGTTCCCCTGAGGGGGTTTGGATCACTGAAGCTTTCTTT. Protein product: CASSSPEGVWITEAFF.

The chain combines TRBV21-1 with TRBJ2-3; TRBD2, the table's D call, was not compared with the DNA. TRBV21-1 is a pseudogene segment. The CDR3 extends over 17 amino acids. CDR3 amino acids: CASSDRTSAGTKDTQYF. The CDR3 nucleotides read TGTGCCAGCAGCGATAGGACTAGCGCAGGGACAAAAGATACGCAGTATTTT.

The V and J genes are TRBV7-2 and TRBJ1-1; D is unclear. The CDR3 has 14 residues. Per germline, CDR1 SGHTA and CDR2 FQGNSA. V was pared by 5 bases and J by 3 bases, with 13 bases between. CDR3 sequence reads: CASSEEGWDTEAFF. The CDR3 nucleotides read TGTGCCAGCAGCGAGGAGGGCTGGGACACTGAAGCTTTCTTT.

The V and J genes are TRBV6-5 and TRBJ2-7, with D perhaps TRBD1 (6 bases). Germline V gives CDR1 MNHEY, CDR2 SVGAGI. The V end lost 7 bases, the J end lost 4 bases, and 17 bases lay between the germline ends. This CDR3 is 14 amino acids long. The CDR3 DNA reads TGTGCCAGCAAAGAAGGACAGCTGGCGTACGAGCAGTACTTC. Translation: CASKEGQLAYEQYF.

The J gene is TRBJ2-3, the V gene TRBV9; D gene ambiguous. The CDR3 has 12 residues. The V gene's germline CDR1 is SGDLS and CDR2 YYNGEE. V was clipped by 2 bases and J by 1 base, with 2 bases between them. CDR3 sequence (DNA): TGTGCCAGCAGCGTCGGCACAGATACGCAGTATTTT. Protein sequence: CASSVGTDTQYF.

This chain links TRBV4-1 with TRBJ2-5, with 10 bases lining up with TRBD2. This CDR3 is built from 19 residues. V shed 1 base, J shed 1 base, and the junction held 12 bases outside the gene matches. In germline, CDR1 is MGHRA, CDR2 YSYEKL. DNA of the CDR3: TGCGCCAGCAGCCAAGGTGGAACTAGCGGGGCTGGCTTCCAAGAGACCCAGTACTTC. Residues: CASSQGGTSGAGFQETQYF.

This chain joins TRBV7-9 and TRBJ1-2; 11 bases line up with TRBD1. CDR3 length: 15 residues. CDR1 is SEHNR, CDR2 FQNEAQ, per germline (reference sequence). Germline trimming cut 3 bases from V and 8 bases from J; bases unmatched to any gene: 8. The CDR3 nucleotides read TGTGCCAGCAGCTTGCAAGGACAGGGGGCAGAAGGCTACACCTTC. This encodes CASSLQGQGAEGYTF.

CDR3 in amino acids: CASSKDGKNTGELFF. CDR3 sequence (DNA): TGTGCCAGTAGTAAAGACGGGAAGAACACCGGGGAGCTGTTTTTT. The V and J genes are TRBV19 and TRBJ2-2; TRBD2 might be the D (5 bases). Germline V gene lookup returns CDR1 LNHDA and CDR2 SQIVND (reference sequence). The CDR3 totals 15 residues. Between the trimmed V and J ends, which lost 4 bases and 1 base, there was a span of 10 bases.

This chain uses TRBV10-1 with TRBJ2-5; D is unresolved. Germline CDR1 WNHNN, CDR2 SYGVQD (reference sequence). This CDR3 comprises 11 residues. Trimming stripped 0 bases from V and 10 bases from J, with 6 bases between. Here the CDR3 reads CASSESQNQYF. Written as DNA, the CDR3 is TGCGCCAGCAGTGAGTCACAGAACCAGTACTTC.

The rearrangement links TRBV18 to TRBJ2-2, with D perhaps TRBD1 (6 bases). Germline assignment: CDR1 KGHSH and CDR2 LQKENI. The CDR3 consists of 18 residues. Trimming took off 3 bases at V and 0 bases at J, with 17 bases between the two ends. For the CDR3, the DNA is TGTGCCAGCTCACCGTTGCTCCGGGACACCCCGAACACCGGGGAGCTGTTTTTT. It specifies CASSPLLRDTPNTGELFF.

V and J are TRBV2 and TRBJ1-2; D perhaps matches TRBD1 (6 bases). Germline CDR1 is SNHLY and CDR2 is FYNNEI. Trimming took off 1 base at V and 6 bases at J, with 12 bases between the two ends. The length of the CDR3 is 14 residues. The CDR3 DNA reads TGTGCCAGCAGTGAAGTGTCACAGGGCGATGGCTACACCTTC. This sequence encodes CASSEVSQGDGYTF.

The chain has TRBV18 and TRBJ1-1, with TRBD1 as a possible D gene (5 bases). V was clipped by 3 bases and J by 0 bases, with 8 bases between them. Germline CDR1 and CDR2: KGHSH and LQKENI. CDR3 length: 14 residues. CDR3 nucleotides: TGTGCCAGCTCACCCTCACAGGTGAACACTGAAGCTTTCTTT. Protein: CASSPSQVNTEAFF.

The rearrangement joins TRBV5-6 to TRBJ2-7; a weak D match, TRBD2 (6 bases). Germline V lookup: CDR1 SGHDT, CDR2 YYEEEE. Trimming took off 4 bases at V and 6 bases at J, with 23 bases between the two ends. The CDR3 loop spans 16 amino acids. The CDR3 region is CASSAGVREPTSEQYV. For the CDR3, the DNA is TGTGCCAGCAGCGCTGGAGTCCGGGAGCCAACCTCCGAGCAGTACGTC.

This rearrangement joins TRBV7-9 to TRBJ2-3; maybe TRBD1 (5 bases). The CDR3 consists of 12 residues. In germline, CDR1 is SEHNR, CDR2 FQNEAQ (reference sequence). V was clipped by 4 bases and J by 6 bases, with 8 bases between them. The DNA for the CDR3 is TGTGCCAGCAGCTCACAGGAGGATACGCAGTATTTT. Its translation: CASSSQEDTQYF.

The chain recombines TRBV18 with TRBJ2-7, with 7 bases that match TRBD2. V shed 3 bases and J 1 base; nucleotides not matched to a gene: 6. The germline gives CDR1 KGHSH, CDR2 LQKENI. The CDR3 is 15 amino acids. The CDR3 protein is CASSPGAGESYEQYV. CDR3 DNA sequence: TGTGCCAGCTCACCGGGTGCGGGGGAGTCCTACGAGCAGTACGTC.

The J gene is TRBJ2-3, the V gene TRBV7-9, with TRBD2 matching over 14 bases. Per germline, CDR1 SEHNR and CDR2 FQNEAQ (reference sequence). The junction had 15 bases not matched to a gene; V was cut back by 5 bases and J by 5 bases. The CDR3 extends over 19 amino acids. CDR3: CASSAARTSGGNQGDTQYF. The CDR3, as DNA: TGTGCCAGCAGCGCCGCTCGGACTAGCGGGGGGAACCAGGGAGATACGCAGTATTTT. Full variable domain (outside the CDR3, taken from reference TRBV7-9 and TRBJ2-3): DTGVSQNPRHKITKRGQNVTFRCDPISEHNRLYWYRQTLGQGPEFLTYFQNEAQLEKSRLLSDRFSAERPKGSFSTLEIQRTEQGDSAMYLCASSAARTSGGNQGDTQYFGPGTRLTVL.

This chain joins TRBV9 and TRBJ2-5; D is ambiguous. The CDR3 runs 15 residues. Looked up from germline, CDR1 is SGDLS and CDR2 is YYNGEE. Trimming took off 1 base at V and 5 bases at J, with 15 bases between the two ends. This chain's CDR3 is CASSVTGQVDETQYF. The CDR3 DNA sequence: TGTGCCAGCAGCGTAACCGGTCAAGTAGATGAGACCCAGTACTTC.

A note on this clone: One junction end does not reproduce the germline sequence, and a read error may be involved. This chain uses TRBV4-3 with TRBJ1-1; D is unclear. The CDR3 totals 14 residues. CDR1 and CDR2 (germline): LGHNA, YSLEER. The CDR3 sequence: CASNQQISNTEAFF. In DNA form, the CDR3 reads TGCGCCAGCAACCAACAGATCTCGAACACTGAAGCTTTCTTT.

The chain recombines TRBV7-2 with TRBJ2-5, with 7 positions matching TRBD1. CDR1 is SGHTA, CDR2 FQGNSA, per germline. The CDR3 runs to 14 residues. Trimming cost V 5 bases and J 7 bases; bases outside gene matches: 10. The CDR3 reads CASSPDRATGTQYF. The CDR3 DNA reads as TGTGCCAGCAGCCCTGACAGGGCAACAGGGACCCAGTACTTC.

V gene TRBV6-5 combines with J gene TRBJ2-7; 7 positions match TRBD1. The trim removed 6 bases at V and 0 bases at J, leaving 8 bases unmatched. Germline V CDR1 and CDR2: MNHEY, SVGAGI. The CDR3 covers 15 residues. CDR3 DNA: TGTGCCAGCAGGGGCAGGTGGGACAGCTCCTACGAGCAGTACTTC. It translates to CASRGRWDSSYEQYF.